The rows below give T cell receptor beta chains drawn from one sample of a study of CD8 T cells in ankylosing spondylitis. TCRdb re-called the 5' RACE reads through MiXCR, storing one row per CDR3 protein. This table has approximately 300,000 distinct CDR3 sequences, 8% appearing once. Sequencing input: blood, either unsorted or a sorted T cell fraction (not recorded which). These receptor sequences come from a male donor with ankylosing spondylitis. Each CDR3 is given with its conserved first and last residue. Each record gives: CDR3 length, D gene, J gene, clone size, V gene, CDR3 DNA, CDR3 protein. D genes are given only for firm matches. The size entry is marked missing in some rows and otherwise reads once, few, many or a size class.

14 NA TRBJ1-1 few TRBV12-3/TRBV12-4 TGTGCCAGCAGTCCAACCTTCACGAACACTGAAGCTTTCTTT CASSPTFTNTEAFF
14 NA TRBJ2-5 few TRBV7-2 TGTGCCAGCAGCTCCTTAGTTACAGGCGAGACCCAGTACTTC CASSSLVTGETQYF
14 TRBD1 TRBJ1-4 many TRBV12-3/TRBV12-4 TGTGCCAGCAGATTGGACAGGAATAATGAAAAACTGTTTTTT CASRLDRNNEKLFF
13 TRBD1 TRBJ1-2 few TRBV7-9 TGTGCCAGCAGCATGGACAGGGCTTCGGGCTACACCTTC CASSMDRASGYTF
14 NA TRBJ2-1 many TRBV5-1 TGCGCCAGCAGCTTGGATACAGGCCGGGTCGAGCAGTTCTTC CASSLDTGRVEQFF
13 NA TRBJ1-5 NA TRBV30 TGTGCCTGGAGTCTAGGGGGGATTCAGCCCCAGCATTTT CAWSLGGIQPQHF
13 NA TRBJ2-1 NA TRBV25-1 TGTGCAAGCACACATATGGCGTACAATGAGCAGTTCTTC CASTHMAYNEQFF
15 TRBD2 TRBJ2-2 NA TRBV5-1 TGCGCCAGCAGCTTTGTAGCGGGAAGAGCCGGGGAGCTGTTTTTT CASSFVAGRAGELFF
14 NA TRBJ2-7 few TRBV12-3/TRBV12-4 TGTGCCAGCAGTTTAGGCGGGTTCACCTACGAGCAGTACTTC CASSLGGFTYEQYF
14 NA TRBJ2-7 few TRBV7-2 TGTGCCAGCAGCTTATCAAGGGGGTTCTACGAGCAGTACTTC CASSLSRGFYEQYF
12 NA TRBJ2-3 NA TRBV28 TGTGCCAGCGGTGGTTTGGGGGATACGCAGTATTTT CASGGLGDTQYF
16 TRBD1 TRBJ1-4 NA TRBV7-2 TGTGCCAGCAGCCTAGGGGGGACAGGGGGCGGTGAAAAACTGTTTTTT CASSLGGTGGGEKLFF
14 NA TRBJ2-7 NA TRBV5-6 TGTGCCAGCAGCAGGTACAGGGTGTCCTACGAGCAGTACTTC CASSRYRVSYEQYF
13 TRBD2 TRBJ2-1 few TRBV2 TGTGCCAGCAGGGGGACTAGCGGTAATGAGCAGTTCTTC CASRGTSGNEQFF
16 NA TRBJ2-3 many TRBV5-1 TGCGCCAGCAGCTTGGGGGGAGCGGCAAGCACAGATACGCAGTATTTT CASSLGGAASTDTQYF
16 TRBD2 TRBJ2-2 NA TRBV7-2 TGTGCCAGCAGCGGCCCGGGGGGGTTAACGGCCGGGGAGCTGTTTTTT CASSGPGGLTAGELFF
16 TRBD1 TRBJ1-2 few TRBV18 TGTGCCAGCTCACCAAGAGGGACAGGGGAGAGCTATGGCTACACCTTC CASSPRGTGESYGYTF
14 NA TRBJ1-5 few TRBV12-3/TRBV12-4 TGTGCCAGCAGTCCCCACGAGGGAGATCAGCCCCAGCATTTT CASSPHEGDQPQHF
11 NA TRBJ1-5 many TRBV29-1 TGCAGCGTTGATCTGGGCCAGCCCCAGCATTTT CSVDLGQPQHF
14 TRBD2 TRBJ2-7 NA TRBV5-1 TGCGCCAGCAGCCCACTAGCGGGAGAGGACGAGCAGTACTTC CASSPLAGEDEQYF